This entry concerns a single T cell receptor (beta chain). The antigen remains unidentified. In the PCR, 60 Vbeta and 13 Jbeta primers were used. Repertoires were generated with immunoSEQ multiplex PCR, while TCRdb's copy carries only in-frame clones and drops some. The sample carries 120,000 or so clones, around four fifths recorded once. The sample originates from a study of cytomegalovirus exposure and HLA in healthy donors. Study as a whole: Early on, a data release was issued that held 85 million to 95 million unique TCRs from HLA-typed donors.

Study-level results: What a later analysis reportedly showed was that an Asian-associated ancestry cluster had fewer N-insertions than the approximately 700-donor mean. Specificity for CMV antigens was confirmed in vitro for a few of the CMV-associated chains.

V shed 6 bases and J shed 0 bases, with 14 bases lying between them. Germline lookup yields CDR1 MNHEY and CDR2 SVGAGI. The CDR3 is 15 residues long. The TCR originated in a man younger than 40 in good health and CMV-seropositive. The sample consisted of PBMCs. The V gene is TRBV6-5, the J gene TRBJ1-1, with D maybe TRBD1 (5 bases). CDR3 residues: CASSLLGGVNTEAFF. The CDR3 nucleotides are TGTGCCAGCAGCCTCTTGGGGGGGGTGAACACTGAAGCTTTCTTT.